The clone carrying this T cell receptor beta chain turned up a few times. Its matching antigen is unknown. This specimen belongs to a study of CD8 T cells in ankylosing spondylitis. One entry per CDR3 protein, called by TCRdb with MiXCR from the 5' RACE reads. The repertoire consists of under 950,000 distinct CDR3 sequences, with around a fifth occurring once and the leading ten covering around 19%. Overall study findings and caveats: The study identified a TCR beta motif of several highly homologous variants that appeared characteristic of ankylosing spondylitis blood.

Looked up from germline, CDR1 is SGHAT and CDR2 is FQNNGV. V shed 1 base, J shed 1 base, and the junction held 1 base outside the gene matches. The CDR3 is 16 residues long. The rearrangement joins TRBV11-2 to TRBJ2-1, with 10 bases fitting TRBD2. This TCR came from a male donor with ankylosing spondylitis. The sequenced sample was blood, either unsorted or a sorted T cell fraction (not recorded which). The CDR3 protein is CASSLGAGGSYNEQFF. The CDR3 DNA sequence: TGTGCCAGCAGCTTAGGAGCGGGAGGGTCCTACAATGAGCAGTTCTTC.